Each of the 23 T cell receptor beta chains below was sequenced from the same sample in a study of T cells after yellow fever vaccination. TCRdb used MiXCR to reprocess the 5' RACE reads, holding one entry per CDR3 protein. The table records 250,000 or so distinct CDR3 sequences, 6.9% of them present only once. Sequenced material: CD4+ T cells sorted from PBMCs, taken 15 days after the yellow fever booster vaccination. The receptors stem from a man aged 25 to 40 who received the YFV17D yellow fever vaccine.

This clonotype was seen at least ten times. The rearrangement uses TRBV9 and TRBJ2-2; D is uncertain. CDR1 SGDLS and CDR2 YYNGEE come from the germline V gene. Trimming removed 4 bases at V and 4 bases at J, with 17 bases between. The CDR3 is 16 residues long. The CDR3 is CASSPTGRMGTGELFF. CDR3 in DNA: TGTGCCAGCAGCCCAACCGGGCGGATGGGCACCGGGGAGCTGTTTTTT. The variable domain in full, completed from reference TRBV9 and TRBJ2-2, reads DSGVTQTPKHLITATGQRVTLRCSPRSGDLSVYWYQQSLDQGLQFLIQYYNGEERAKGNILERFSAQQFPDLHSELNLSSLELGDSALYFCASSPTGRMGTGELFFGEGSRLTVL.

This clonotype turned up a few times. V is TRBV12-3 or TRBV12-4 and J is TRBJ2-5; D is undetermined. The V gene lost 5 bases and the J gene lost 2 bases, with 24 bases spanning the gap. This CDR3 contains 18 residues. The CDR3 is CASSHPDGFIYTQETQYF. CDR3 nucleotide sequence: TGTGCCAGCAGTCACCCGGACGGATTCATTTACACTCAAGAGACCCAGTACTTC.

This clonotype was found many times. This rearrangement joins TRBV29-1 to TRBJ2-3, with D possibly TRBD2 on 6 matching bases. This CDR3 is 16 amino acids long. Germline V gene data show CDR1 as SQVTM and CDR2 as ANQGSEA. V shed 0 bases and J shed 1 base, with 14 bases lying between them. DNA of the CDR3: TGCAGCGTTGAAGATCCCCGTGAGCGGGGCACAGATACGCAGTATTTT. Translating gives CSVEDPRERGTDTQYF.

This clonotype has a count of ten or more. The rearrangement links TRBV27 to TRBJ2-5; a weak D match, TRBD2 (5 bases). CDR1 is MNHEY and CDR2 is SMNVEV in the germline V gene (reference sequence). This CDR3 comprises 13 residues. Between the trimmed V and J ends, which lost 2 bases and 2 bases, there was a span of 6 bases. DNA of the CDR3: TGTGCCAGCAGTTTAAGGAGGCAAGAGACCCAGTACTTC. Translating it yields CASSLRRQETQYF.

The chain combines TRBV9 with TRBJ2-5; D not resolved. The V end was cut by 2 bases, the J end by 4 bases, with 12 bases between. Germline V gene sequence: CDR1 SGDLS, CDR2 YYNGEE. The CDR3 has 14 amino acids. CDR3: CASSVGLDRETQYF. CDR3 DNA sequence: TGTGCCAGCAGCGTTGGGCTGGACCGAGAGACCCAGTACTTC.

The V and J genes are TRBV19 and TRBJ2-7; the D gene is possibly TRBD1 (6 bases). The V gene lost 10 bases and the J gene lost 0 bases, with 10 bases spanning the gap. The CDR3 loop spans 12 amino acids. Germline assignment: CDR1 LNHDA and CDR2 SQIVND (reference sequence). The CDR3 region has the DNA TGTGCCACCGAGGACAGCTCCTACGAGCAGTACTTC. Its protein is CATEDSSYEQYF.

The chain carries TRBV19 and TRBJ2-3; D is tentatively TRBD1 or TRBD2 (5 bases each). Trimming took off 3 bases at V and 6 bases at J, with 13 bases between the two ends. The CDR3 is 14 amino acids. CDR1 and CDR2 from the germline V gene are LNHDA and SQIVND (reference sequence). Here the CDR3 reads CASSISRDEDTQYF. CDR3 sequence (DNA): TGTGCCAGTAGTATCTCGAGGGACGAGGATACGCAGTATTTT.

A remark on this clonotype: A junction boundary mismatches the germline segment, possibly from a read error. This chain joins TRBV3-1 and TRBJ2-7; TRBD2 agrees at 11 bases. CDR3 length: 17 amino acids. Germline CDR1 reads LGHDT; CDR2 reads YNNKEL (reference sequence). The CDR3 DNA follows: TGTGCCTGCAGCTCCCTGGGAGGGACTAGCGGAGCCTACGAGCAGTACTTC. It is translated as CACSSLGGTSGAYEQYF.

This clonotype was observed a handful of times. CDR3 DNA: TGTGCCAGCTCACCACGCCCTGGGACAGGGTCTGGAAACACCATATATTTT. Its protein product is CASSPRPGTGSGNTIYF. This chain links TRBV18 with TRBJ1-3, with 9 nucleotides matching TRBD1. V gave up 1 base and J gave up 1 base; unmatched junction bases: 5. Germline CDR1 reads KGHSH; CDR2 reads LQKENI. The CDR3 consists of 17 residues.

This clonotype was detected ten times or more. The genes are TRBV7-2 and TRBJ2-7; tentative D call: TRBD1 (6 bases). Germline assignment: CDR1 SGHTA and CDR2 FQGNSA. V lost 1 base and J lost 2, with 15 bases in between. The CDR3 runs 16 residues. This CDR3 reads CASSLVADSPPYEQYF. The CDR3, as DNA: TGTGCCAGCAGCTTAGTGGCGGACAGTCCCCCCTACGAGCAGTACTTC.

The chain combines TRBV5-4 with TRBJ2-7; 9 bases match TRBD2. After removal of 2 bases from V and 7 bases from J, the junction contained 7 bases not matched to a gene. CDR1 is SGHNT, CDR2 YYREEE, per germline (reference sequence). The CDR3 sequence is 14 residues long. CDR3 nucleotides: TGTGCCAGCAGCTTCAATAGCGGGAGCGGGGAGCAGTACTTC. Translation gives CASSFNSGSGEQYF.

This clonotype was observed a handful of times. The chain links TRBV29-1 to TRBJ2-3, with 8 positions matching TRBD2. CDR1 SQVTM and CDR2 ANQGSEA come from the germline V gene. This CDR3 region has 14 residues. V lost 6 bases and J lost 6; bases outside the gene matches: 11. The CDR3 region has the DNA TGCAGCGTCCTGGGGGCGGGAGGCGGCGATACGCAGTATTTT. This translates into CSVLGAGGGDTQYF.

In this sample, this clonotype turned up a few times. The chain uses TRBV19 and TRBJ2-1; a possible D gene is TRBD2 (5 bases). The CDR3 has 12 amino acids. Germline V CDR1 and CDR2: LNHDA, SQIVND (reference sequence). V was shortened by 5 bases and J by 10 bases, with 12 bases between the two germline ends. The CDR3 DNA reads as TGTGCCAGTAGTGGGAGCCCTTTCGAGCAGTTCTTC. This sequence encodes CASSGSPFEQFF.

The chain is built from TRBV20-1 and TRBJ2-3; the D gene is possibly TRBD1 (6 bases). This CDR3 comprises 13 residues. CDR1 and CDR2 from the germline V gene are DFQATT and SNEGSKA (reference sequence). With 6 bases removed from V and 3 bases from J, the gap between germline ends came to 13 bases. CDR3 bases: TGCAGTGCCGCCTCAGGGGCGACAGATACGCAGTATTTT. It yields the protein CSAASGATDTQYF.

In this sample, this clonotype turned up many times. The chain uses TRBV28 and TRBJ2-5; the match to TRBD1 covers 8 bases. Looked up from germline, CDR1 is MDHEN and CDR2 is SYDVKM. The V and J ends lost 8 bases and 6 bases, in that order; junction bases with no gene match: 11. The CDR3 is 14 residues long. The CDR3 sequence is CASVSTGGIKTQYF. DNA for the CDR3: TGTGCCAGCGTAAGCACAGGGGGAATTAAGACCCAGTACTTC.

This clonotype was seen repeatedly, ten times or more. The rearrangement joins TRBV27 to TRBJ1-2, with TRBD1 as a possible D gene (5 bases). The CDR3 runs to 13 residues. Deletions cut 3 bases from V and 4 bases from J, with 9 bases between. Germline V gene data show CDR1 as MNHEY and CDR2 as SMNVEV (reference sequence). For the CDR3, the DNA is TGTGCCAGCAGTTTCCAGGGTAGCTATGGCTACACCTTC. Encoded protein: CASSFQGSYGYTF.

This clonotype was counted at least ten times. The J gene is TRBJ2-5, the V gene TRBV29-1; TRBD1 matches at 7 bases. The ends lost 1 base at V and 2 bases at J; junction bases unmatched: 4. The CDR3 has 14 residues. CDR1 and CDR2 (germline): SQVTM, ANQGSEA. The CDR3 reads CSVEARDRQETQYF. The DNA of the CDR3 is TGCAGCGTTGAAGCCCGGGACAGACAAGAGACCCAGTACTTC.

The chain is built from TRBV5-4 and TRBJ2-7; TRBD1 matches 8 bases. CDR1 SGHNT and CDR2 YYREEE come from the germline V gene (reference sequence). With 4 bases clipped from V and 3 bases from J, the junction kept 6 bases outside the gene matches. The CDR3 has 14 residues. CDR3 nucleotide sequence: TGTGCCAGCAGCATTGACAGGGGTGTCTACGAGCAGTACTTC. Translating it yields CASSIDRGVYEQYF.

This clonotype showed up many times. This sequence joins TRBV9 and TRBJ2-4; 9 bases fit TRBD2. The CDR3 is 16 residues long. The germline V gene has CDR1 SGDLS and CDR2 YYNGEE. V lost 0 bases to trimming and J lost 6 bases; unmatched junction nucleotides: 7. The CDR3 loop reads CASSVASTSGSNIQYF. In DNA, the CDR3 is TGTGCCAGCAGCGTAGCTTCGACTAGCGGATCAAACATTCAGTACTTC.

The sample holds a few counts of this clonotype. The chain carries TRBV12-3 or TRBV12-4 and TRBJ1-5; a weak D match, TRBD1 (6 bases). V lost 7 bases, J lost 7 bases, and 14 bases lay in between. The CDR3 extends over 13 amino acids. The CDR3 loop is CASTKQGSQPQHF. CDR3 coding DNA: TGTGCCAGCACCAAACAGGGCAGCCAGCCCCAGCATTTT.

This clonotype was observed a handful of times. This chain links TRBV12-3 or TRBV12-4 with TRBJ2-3; TRBD2 might be the D (7 bases). The CDR3 sequence is 15 residues long. V was pared by 3 bases and J by 1 base, with 11 bases between. Written as DNA, the CDR3 is TGTGCCAGCAGTTTCGGCGGGGGCCGCACAGATACGCAGTATTTT. Its translation is CASSFGGGRTDTQYF.

This clonotype was found a few times. The rearrangement uses TRBV6-6 and TRBJ1-5; a weak D match, TRBD1 (6 bases). This CDR3 spans 13 amino acids. With 8 bases removed from V and 6 bases from J, the gap between germline ends came to 14 bases. Germline assignment: CDR1 MNHNY and CDR2 SVGAGI (reference sequence). The CDR3 loop reads CASGRTVGQPQHF. In nucleotides, the CDR3 is TGTGCCAGCGGGAGGACAGTGGGTCAGCCCCAGCATTTT.

This clonotype was observed a handful of times. V and J are TRBV7-9 and TRBJ2-1, with 11 bases lining up with TRBD2. Germline-derived CDR1 and CDR2 are SEHNR and FQNEAQ (reference sequence). CDR3 size: 15 residues. V shed 7 bases and J 6 bases; nucleotides not matched to a gene: 8. The DNA of the CDR3 is TGTGCCAGCACCGTTAGCGGGAGGGCCTTCAATGAGCAGTTCTTC. It specifies CASTVSGRAFNEQFF.